This TCR beta chain was retrieved from a study of cytomegalovirus exposure and HLA in healthy donors. The PCR made use of 60 Vbeta and 13 Jbeta primers. Here immunoSEQ multiplex PCR was the method, and the copy in TCRdb shows in-frame clones only, minus some. The data show over 95,000 clones, 75% to 80% seen once. Germline CDR1 reads SEHNR; CDR2 reads FQNEAQ (reference sequence). This CDR3 has 13 residues. The V end lost 7 bases, the J end lost 4 bases, and 13 bases lay between the germline ends. This receptor was identified in a woman between 40 and 55 years old in good health and CMV-seropositive. Sequenced sample: PBMCs. The rearrangement joins TRBV7-9 to TRBJ1-2, with D possibly matching TRBD1 (5 bases). CDR3 nucleotides: TGTGCCAGCAACACCGACAGAAGCTATGGCTACACCTTC. Its translation is CASNTDRSYGYTF.